The 27 T cell receptor beta chains in this list originate from one sample, sequenced in a study of patients and donors after allogeneic stem cell transplantation. TCRdb used MiXCR to reprocess the RT-PCR reads, holding one entry per CDR3 protein. The sample comprises 400,000 to 500,000 distinct CDR3 sequences, roughly 17% of which are singletons, and just over 7% rests with the top ten. The sequenced material came from blood, either unsorted or a sorted T cell fraction (not recorded which). These receptors originate from a human donor who was either an allogeneic HSCT recipient or a stem cell or donor lymphocyte infusion donor (not recorded which). It is not recorded whose cells these are; they may come from a transplant donor.

This sequence joins TRBV7-9 and TRBJ2-3; the match to TRBD2 covers 8 bases. CDR3 length equals 17 residues. V shed 0 bases and J 2 bases; nucleotides not matched to a gene: 7. The germline V gene encodes CDR1 SEHNR and CDR2 FQNEAQ (reference sequence). The CDR3 DNA sequence: TGTGCCAGCAGCTTAGCGCCTAGCGGGTCCTACACAGATACGCAGTATTTT. Amino acid sequence: CASSLAPSGSYTDTQYF.

The chain employs TRBV9 and TRBJ2-2; D possibly corresponds to TRBD2 (7 bases). The CDR3 loop spans 15 amino acids. Trimming removed 3 bases at V and 4 bases at J, with 13 bases between. CDR1 and CDR2 (germline): SGDLS, YYNGEE. The CDR3 nucleotides read TGTGCCAGCAGCGCGCGGGGGCCCCCCACCGGGGAGCTGTTTTTT. This encodes CASSARGPPTGELFF.

The gene calls are TRBV6-2 or TRBV6-3 and TRBJ1-1, with TRBD1 matching 12 bases. J gave up 11 bases and V 6 bases, and 13 bases lay outside the gene matches. CDR1 is MNHEY and CDR2 is SVGEGT in the germline V gene. The CDR3 is made up of 15 amino acids. CDR3 sequence (DNA): TGTGCCAGCAGGCCTACCGGGACAGGGGGCGTCAGCGCTTTCTTT. Translated: CASRPTGTGGVSAFF.

V and J are TRBV9 and TRBJ2-2; TRBD2 might be the D (7 bases). Germline V gene lookup returns CDR1 SGDLS and CDR2 YYNGEE. Between the trimmed V and J ends, which lost 5 bases and 1 base, there was a span of 21 bases. CDR3 length equals 18 residues. DNA of the CDR3: TGTGCCAGCAGGGGGGGGGCCGTCGGTACGTGGAACACCGGGGAGCTGTTTTTT. Amino acid sequence: CASRGGAVGTWNTGELFF.

This clonotype has a handful of counts. V gene TRBV10-3 combines with J gene TRBJ1-5, with unresolved D. Trimming removed 2 bases from V and 7 bases from J, with 12 bases in between. The CDR3 has 14 amino acids. The germline CDR1 and CDR2 sequences are ENHRY and SYGVKD. Written as DNA, the CDR3 is TGTGCCATCAGTGAGGAGAACTGGCCCCAGCCCCAGCATTTT. Translation gives CAISEENWPQPQHF.

This clonotype was found a few times. This chain uses TRBV6-5 with TRBJ2-3; D is unclear. The CDR3 is 16 residues long. V shed 0 bases and J shed 0 bases, with 10 bases lying between them. CDR1 MNHEY and CDR2 SVGAGI come from the germline V gene. The CDR3 region is CASSYSGPLSTDTQYF. For the CDR3, the DNA is TGTGCCAGCAGTTACTCGGGCCCCCTGAGCACAGATACGCAGTATTTT.

This clonotype occurred many times. The V call is TRBV6-5, the J call TRBJ2-2; D is tentatively TRBD1 or TRBD2 (5 bases each). This CDR3 is built from 12 residues. Germline CDR1 MNHEY, CDR2 SVGAGI. Trimming cost V 6 bases and J 6 bases, with 8 bases left between them. CDR3 region: CASSRGAGELFF. The CDR3 DNA reads as TGTGCCAGCAGCCGAGGGGCCGGGGAGCTGTTTTTT.

The gene calls are TRBV6-5 and TRBJ1-1; TRBD1 is a possible D gene (5 bases). V was cut by 2 bases and J by 7 bases, with 14 bases left in between. This CDR3 region has 14 residues. The V gene's germline CDR1 is MNHEY and CDR2 SVGAGI. Here the CDR3 reads CASSYPRGGFEAFF. In nucleotides, the CDR3 is TGTGCCAGCAGTTACCCACGTGGGGGGTTTGAAGCTTTCTTT.

The sample holds many counts of this clonotype. The chain combines TRBV29-1 with TRBJ2-1; TRBD2 agrees at 12 bases. Germline V lookup: CDR1 SQVTM, CDR2 ANQGSEA. The trim removed 8 bases at V and 4 bases at J, leaving 3 bases unmatched. The CDR3 totals 13 residues. The CDR3 sequence is CSTTSGRYNEQFF. The CDR3 DNA follows: TGCAGCACGACTAGCGGGAGATACAATGAGCAGTTCTTC.

The chain recombines TRBV18 with TRBJ2-3, with D possibly matching TRBD2 (5 bases). The length of the CDR3 is 16 residues. Germline-derived CDR1 and CDR2 are KGHSH and LQKENI. V was cut by 1 base and J by 0 bases, with 11 bases left in between. CDR3 DNA sequence: TGTGCCAGCTCACCACGGCCCGGGATTAGCACAGATACGCAGTATTTT. It yields the protein CASSPRPGISTDTQYF.

This clonotype appeared a few times. The genes are TRBV11-1 and TRBJ2-7; tentative D call: TRBD2 (6 bases). CDR1 SGHAT and CDR2 FQDESV come from the germline V gene (reference sequence). V lost 5 bases and J 4 bases, leaving 27 bases between the germline ends. The CDR3 is 18 amino acids. CDR3: CASSPGELSEWGKYEQYF. DNA of the CDR3: TGTGCCAGCAGCCCGGGGGAACTTTCCGAGTGGGGAAAATACGAGCAGTACTTC. Full variable domain (missing parts from reference TRBV11-1 and TRBJ2-7): EAEVAQSPRYKITEKSQAVAFWCDPISGHATLYWYRQILGQGPELLVQFQDESVVDDSQLPKDRFSAERLKGVDSTLKIQPAELGDSAMYLCASSPGELSEWGKYEQYFGPGTRLTVT.

The table lists this clonotype with a few counts. This chain links TRBV10-3 with TRBJ1-4; D uncertain. Trimming removed 0 bases from V and 3 bases from J, with 8 bases in between. The CDR3 runs 15 residues. CDR1 and CDR2 (germline): ENHRY, SYGVKD. This CDR3 reads CAISESGSPNEKLFF. CDR3 sequence (DNA): TGTGCCATCAGTGAGTCTGGCAGCCCTAATGAAAAACTGTTTTTT.

The V call is TRBV9, the J call TRBJ2-1, with 12 bases aligning to TRBD2. CDR3 size: 16 residues. Germline CDR1 and CDR2: SGDLS and YYNGEE. J was trimmed by 6 bases and V by 3 bases; bases with no gene match: 7. CDR3 in amino acids: CASSARLAGAPNEQFF. The DNA for the CDR3 is TGTGCCAGCAGCGCTCGACTAGCGGGGGCCCCCAATGAGCAGTTCTTC.

Ten or more counts support this clonotype. This chain uses TRBV28 with TRBJ2-2, with D unresolved. Germline V CDR1 and CDR2: MDHEN, SYDVKM. CDR3 size: 12 residues. Trimming removed 3 bases at V and 5 bases at J, with 4 bases between. CDR3 nucleotides: TGTGCCAGCAGTTTGCAGACCGGGGAGCTGTTTTTT. Translation gives CASSLQTGELFF. Variable domain in full (rest from reference TRBV28 and TRBJ2-2): DVKVTQSSRYLVKRTGEKVFLECVQDMDHENMFWYRQDPGLGLRLIYFSYDVKMKEKGDIPEGYSVSREKKERFSLILESASTNQTSMYLCASSLQTGELFFGEGSRLTVL.

This clonotype came up a few times. The chain uses TRBV20-1 and TRBJ2-1, with 11 nucleotides matching TRBD2. CDR1 DFQATT and CDR2 SNEGSKA come from the germline V gene (reference sequence). V trimming: 3 bases; J trimming: 8 bases; junction bases outside the gene matches: 6. This CDR3 region has 14 residues. The CDR3 spells CSARRSGRADEQFF. The CDR3 nucleotides are TGCAGTGCTAGGCGTAGCGGGAGGGCCGATGAGCAGTTCTTC.

This clonotype was observed a few times. The chain couples TRBV5-1 to TRBJ1-1; D is unresolved. The length of the CDR3 is 17 residues. Between the trimmed V and J ends, which lost 1 base and 6 bases, there was a span of 22 bases. Germline V gene lookup returns CDR1 SGHRS and CDR2 YFSETQ. The chain's CDR3 is CASSLRVRFASVAEAFF. Here the CDR3 DNA reads TGCGCCAGCAGCTTGAGGGTTCGCTTTGCGTCGGTCGCTGAAGCTTTCTTT.

The chain couples TRBV11-2 to TRBJ2-3; D ambiguous. Germline lookup yields CDR1 SGHAT and CDR2 FQNNGV. The CDR3 consists of 16 residues. The V gene lost 2 bases and the J gene lost 4 bases, with 16 bases spanning the gap. The DNA of the CDR3 is TGTGCCAGCAGCTTAAACGGGCGCCCGAAGGCAGATACGCAGTATTTT. This codes for CASSLNGRPKADTQYF.

The V gene is TRBV2, the J gene TRBJ2-7; D gene ambiguous. This CDR3 has 13 residues. Trimming removed 8 bases at V and 3 bases at J, with 14 bases between. The germline V gene has CDR1 SNHLY and CDR2 FYNNEI. The CDR3 loop reads CASYQGNNYEQYF. CDR3 coding DNA: TGTGCCAGCTATCAAGGGAATAACTACGAGCAGTACTTC.

The chain recombines TRBV7-9 with TRBJ2-7, with D hard to call. This CDR3 is built from 11 residues. The V gene lost 5 bases and the J gene lost 5 bases, with 7 bases spanning the gap. Germline values: CDR1 SEHNR, CDR2 FQNEAQ (reference sequence). CDR3 sequence reads: CASSQKDEQYF. The CDR3 nucleotides read TGTGCCAGCAGCCAAAAGGACGAGCAGTACTTC.

This clonotype was seen a handful of times. The rearrangement links TRBV18 to TRBJ2-6; D unclear. This CDR3 is built from 18 residues. Germline CDR1 and CDR2: KGHSH and LQKENI. Between the trimmed V and J ends, which lost 3 bases and 0 bases, there was a span of 15 bases. CDR3 amino acids: CASSPLVRWDSGANVLTF. Here the CDR3 DNA reads TGTGCCAGCTCACCCCTCGTGAGGTGGGACTCTGGGGCCAACGTCCTGACTTTC.

There are a few counts of this clonotype. V usage is TRBV20-1 and J usage is TRBJ2-2; D might be TRBD1 (6 bases). Germline V gives CDR1 DFQATT, CDR2 SNEGSKA (reference sequence). Trimming took off 5 bases at V and 7 bases at J, with 20 bases between the two ends. CDR3 length: 15 amino acids. The CDR3 is CSAEQGTGHHGELFF. The CDR3 nucleotides read TGCAGTGCTGAACAGGGAACGGGTCACCACGGGGAGCTGTTTTTT.

The V and J genes are TRBV11-2 and TRBJ2-1, with 8 bases fitting TRBD1. After removal of 0 bases from V and 8 bases from J, the junction contained 6 bases not matched to a gene. The CDR3 is 15 residues long. In germline, CDR1 is SGHAT, CDR2 FQNNGV. CDR3: CASSLDRDRTDEQFF. In DNA, the CDR3 is TGTGCCAGCAGCTTAGATCGGGACAGGACGGATGAGCAGTTCTTC.

This clonotype turned up a few times. The CDR3 DNA reads as TGTGCCAGCAGCTTAGGAGAGGGGGTCAAACCGCAGTATTTT. Translated, it gives CASSLGEGVKPQYF. The rearrangement joins TRBV7-2 to TRBJ2-3, with D perhaps TRBD1 (6 bases). Deletions cut 1 base from V and 10 bases from J, with 15 bases between. The germline CDR1 and CDR2 sequences are SGHTA and FQGNSA. CDR3 length: 14 residues.

In this sample, this clonotype turned up many times. The V and J genes are TRBV5-1 and TRBJ2-1; tentatively, D is TRBD1 (6 bases). The germline V and J ends were trimmed by 0 bases and 7 bases, with 11 bases remaining between them. Germline lookup yields CDR1 SGHRS and CDR2 YFSETQ. The CDR3 consists of 14 residues. CDR3: CASSLDGRGNEQFF. In nucleotides, the CDR3 is TGCGCCAGCAGCTTGGACGGCAGGGGAAATGAGCAGTTCTTC.

This clonotype has only a few counts. The chain combines TRBV7-2 with TRBJ2-7, with D maybe TRBD2 (5 bases). CDR1 and CDR2 from the germline V gene are SGHTA and FQGNSA. V was trimmed by 5 bases and J by 3 bases, leaving 14 bases between them. This CDR3 contains 14 residues. CDR3 nucleotide sequence: TGTGCCAGCAGCACTAGACGGGTCCTCTACGAGCAGTACTTC. Its translation is CASSTRRVLYEQYF.

The rearrangement links TRBV20-1 to TRBJ1-1, with D tentatively TRBD1 (6 bases). The CDR3 runs 16 residues. V lost 1 base, J lost 3 bases, and 18 bases lay in between. Germline CDR1 and CDR2: DFQATT and SNEGSKA (reference sequence). The chain's CDR3 is CSARGGLQGKYTEAFF. In DNA, the CDR3 is TGCAGTGCTAGAGGGGGACTACAGGGAAAGTACACTGAAGCTTTCTTT.

This clonotype was seen a handful of times. This sequence joins TRBV20-1 and TRBJ1-4, with D hard to call. V lost 4 bases and J 0 bases, leaving 6 bases between the germline ends. The CDR3 loop spans 13 amino acids. CDR1 is DFQATT and CDR2 is SNEGSKA in the germline V gene (reference sequence). The CDR3 sequence: CSAMGTTNEKLFF. The CDR3 DNA sequence: TGCAGTGCTATGGGTACAACTAATGAAAAACTGTTTTTT.